Presented here are 18 T cell receptor beta chains from one specimen sequenced in a study of blood T cell repertoires in COVID-19. Produced via immunoSEQ multiplex PCR; TCRdb's table is partial and in-frame only. Altogether 200,000 to 300,000 clones are present, about 84% being singletons, with the ten largest covering 7.5% to 9%. Sequencing was done on a sample of peripheral blood. The receptors were sampled from a woman aged 80 or over with acute or convalescent COVID-19.

The genes are TRBV3-1 (or the pseudogene TRBV3-2) and TRBJ2-1; 7 nucleotides line up with TRBD2. This CDR3 is 18 amino acids long. J gave up 8 bases and V 0 bases, and 16 bases lay outside the gene matches. Germline V gene sequence: CDR1 LGHDT, CDR2 YNNKEL (reference sequence). CDR3 DNA: TGTGCCAGCAGCCAAGATATTACGCGGGGGATAGGAGGTGATGAGCAGTTCTTC. Encoded protein: CASSQDITRGIGGDEQFF.

The J gene is TRBJ1-1, the V gene TRBV5-4, with TRBD1 as a possible D gene (6 bases). V was clipped by 0 bases and J by 8 bases, with 17 bases between them. Germline V CDR1 and CDR2: SGHNT, YYREEE (reference sequence). The CDR3 loop spans 15 amino acids. The DNA for the CDR3 is TGTGCCAGCAGCTTGGCCCAGGGGTCGAGACACGAAGCTTTCTTT. This codes for CASSLAQGSRHEAFF.

In this sample, this clone turned up once. Other DNA sequences in the same sample also yield this CDR3. This rearrangement joins TRBV5-1 to TRBJ2-5; the match to TRBD1 covers 7 bases. Germline CDR1 is SGHRS and CDR2 is YFSETQ. The CDR3 sequence is 14 residues long. Germline trimming cut 0 bases from V and 2 bases from J; bases unmatched to any gene: 1. The CDR3 bases are TGCGCCAGCAGCTTGGGGACAGGACAAGAGACCCAGTACTTC. This translates into CASSLGTGQETQYF.

The chain has TRBV3-1 (or the pseudogene TRBV3-2) and TRBJ1-1; D is ambiguous. The ends were cut back, 4 bases at V and 7 bases at J, with 13 bases in the middle. The CDR3 consists of 13 residues. The germline V gene has CDR1 LGHDT and CDR2 YNNKEL (reference sequence). In nucleotides, the CDR3 is TGTGCCAGCAGCCCGGGGATCGCTAGTGAAGCTTTCTTT. This codes for CASSPGIASEAFF.

This clone was counted a single time. The chain combines TRBV6-1 with TRBJ1-6; D gene uncertain. The germline CDR1 and CDR2 sequences are MNHNS and SASEGT. This CDR3 contains 13 residues. V lost 2 bases and J lost 9, with 8 bases in between. The CDR3 sequence: CASSELRVSPLHF. For the CDR3, the DNA is TGTGCCAGCAGTGAACTGCGGGTTTCACCCCTCCACTTT.

This chain connects TRBV7-8 to TRBJ1-4; TRBD1 agrees at 7 bases. Per germline, CDR1 SGHVS and CDR2 FQNEAQ. The CDR3 is 15 residues long. V lost 5 bases to trimming and J lost 5 bases; unmatched junction nucleotides: 8. The CDR3 DNA sequence: TGTGCCAGCAGCCGACCGGGACAGATGAATGAAAAACTGTTTTTT. It codes for CASSRPGQMNEKLFF.

This clone was recorded many times. V is TRBV5-1 and J is TRBJ1-5; D not resolved. The CDR3 sequence is 14 residues long. Germline-derived CDR1 and CDR2 are SGHRS and YFSETQ. The V gene lost 0 bases and the J gene lost 9 bases, with 13 bases spanning the gap. CDR3: CASSLVSGETPQHF. CDR3 in DNA: TGCGCCAGCAGCTTGGTGTCAGGCGAAACGCCCCAGCATTTT. The variable domain in full, completed from reference TRBV5-1 and TRBJ1-5, reads KAGVTQTPRYLIKTRGQQVTLSCSPISGHRSVSWYQQTPGQGLQFLFEYFSETQRNKGNFPGRFSGRQFSNSRSEMNVSTLELGDSALYLCASSLVSGETPQHFGDGTRLSIL.

The rearrangement links TRBV1 to TRBJ2-5; TRBD2 reflects the table's D call only, with no check against the DNA. TRBV1 is reported as a pseudogene. The CDR3 covers 15 residues. The CDR3 bases are TGCACCAGCAGCTACATTGGCGGGGTCCAAGAGACCCAGTACTTC. Translating gives CTSSYIGGVQETQYF.

The gene calls are TRBV19 and TRBJ1-1; TRBD1 is a possible D gene (6 bases). V was pared by 7 bases and J by 2 bases, with 14 bases between. Germline V gene lookup returns CDR1 LNHDA and CDR2 SQIVND (reference sequence). The CDR3 extends over 14 amino acids. The CDR3, as DNA: TGTGCCAGTACCGAAACGGGACACAACACTGAAGCTTTCTTT. Translating gives CASTETGHNTEAFF.

This clone was seen more than once but under ten times. The CDR3 DNA is TGTGCCAGTAGTATAGAGGGACTTCCGGATACTGAAGCTTTCTTT. It is translated as CASSIEGLPDTEAFF. The chain is built from TRBV19 and TRBJ1-1, with D possibly matching TRBD1 (5 bases). Trimming removed 0 bases at V and 5 bases at J, with 13 bases between. This CDR3 has 15 residues. Germline CDR1 reads LNHDA; CDR2 reads SQIVND (reference sequence). Variable domain in full (rest from reference TRBV19 and TRBJ1-1): DGGITQSPKYLFRKEGQNVTLSCEQNLNHDAMYWYRQDPGQGLRLIYYSQIVNDFQKGDIAEGYSVSREKKESFPLTVTSAQKNPTAFYLCASSIEGLPDTEAFFGQGTRLTVV.

The chain combines TRBV18 with TRBJ2-1, with 9 bases fitting TRBD1. The CDR3 loop spans 14 amino acids. J was trimmed by 10 bases and V by 4 bases; bases with no gene match: 8. Germline CDR1 KGHSH, CDR2 LQKENI. The CDR3 protein is CASSLNRGQGEQFF. CDR3 DNA: TGTGCCAGCTCACTCAACAGGGGGCAAGGGGAGCAGTTCTTC.

The chain has TRBV3-1 (or the pseudogene TRBV3-2) and TRBJ2-5, with 9 positions matching TRBD2. V trimming: 7 bases; J trimming: 1 base; junction bases outside the gene matches: 7. Germline CDR1 and CDR2: LGHDT and YNNKEL (reference sequence). This CDR3 spans 15 amino acids. This CDR3 reads CASIASGTPQETQYF. In DNA, the CDR3 is TGTGCCAGCATAGCTAGCGGGACCCCCCAAGAGACCCAGTACTTC.

The chain carries TRBV27 and TRBJ2-5; the match to TRBD2 covers 10 bases. The CDR3 runs 13 residues. V lost 6 bases and J lost 2; bases outside the gene matches: 0. CDR1 and CDR2 (germline): MNHEY, SMNVEV (reference sequence). The CDR3 DNA reads TGTGCCAGCAGACTAGCGGGACAAGAGACCCAGTACTTC. Amino acid sequence: CASRLAGQETQYF.

CDR3 nucleotides: TGTGCCAGCAACCAGGGGACAGGGAGCTCCTATAATTCACCCCTCCACTTT. This translates into CASNQGTGSSYNSPLHF. The chain carries TRBV28 and TRBJ1-6; 9 bases match TRBD1. The CDR3 totals 17 residues. With 7 bases clipped from V and 0 bases from J, the junction kept 7 bases outside the gene matches. Looked up from germline, CDR1 is MDHEN and CDR2 is SYDVKM. Together with reference TRBV28 and TRBJ1-6, the CDR3 gives the full variable domain: DVKVTQSSRYLVKRTGEKVFLECVQDMDHENMFWYRQDPGLGLRLIYFSYDVKMKEKGDIPEGYSVSREKKERFSLILESASTNQTSMYLCASNQGTGSSYNSPLHFGNGTRLTVT.

CDR3 in amino acids: CASSINFLGSSYEQYF. The CDR3 nucleotides are TGTGCCAGTAGTATCAACTTTTTAGGGAGCTCCTACGAGCAGTACTTC. The chain employs TRBV19 and TRBJ2-7; tentative D call: TRBD2 (5 bases). Germline V gene data show CDR1 as LNHDA and CDR2 as SQIVND (reference sequence). This CDR3 contains 16 residues. With 3 bases removed from V and 0 bases from J, the gap between germline ends came to 15 bases.

This clone was recorded a few times. The CDR3 DNA follows: TGTGCCAGCAGCTTTATGGCCGGGACAGGGTTGGCGAATGAGCAGTTCTTC. This sequence encodes CASSFMAGTGLANEQFF. The chain combines TRBV13 with TRBJ2-1; 9 nucleotides line up with TRBD1. The CDR3 contains 17 residues. Trimming cost V 3 bases and J 7 bases; bases outside gene matches: 13. The V gene's germline CDR1 is PRHDT and CDR2 FYEKMQ (reference sequence).

The DNA of the CDR3 is TGTGCCAGCAGCTTATCGGGTCAGCTGATATACTCTGGAAACACCATATATTTT. Translated, it gives CASSLSGQLIYSGNTIYF. The V call is TRBV7-2, the J call TRBJ1-3; D unclear. The V gene's germline CDR1 is SGHTA and CDR2 FQGNSA. The CDR3 is 18 amino acids. V lost 2 bases and J lost 0, with 17 bases in between.

The chain employs TRBV2 and TRBJ2-7; TRBD1 aligns across 9 bases. Germline V gives CDR1 SNHLY, CDR2 FYNNEI. The CDR3 has 14 residues. J gave up 3 bases and V 10 bases, and 10 bases lay outside the gene matches. In nucleotides, the CDR3 is TGTGCCACTCGACGGGGACAGGGATTCTACGAGCAGTACTTC. As protein: CATRRGQGFYEQYF. Full variable domain (outside the CDR3, taken from reference TRBV2 and TRBJ2-7): EPEVTQTPSHQVTQMGQEVILRCVPISNHLYFYWYRQILGQKVEFLVSFYNNEISEKSEIFDDQFSVERPDGSNFTLKIRSTKLEDSAMYFCATRRGQGFYEQYFGPGTRLTVT.